In its sample, the clone carrying this T cell receptor beta chain was seen many times. As yet, its antigen is unknown. There were no patients who had received any treatment before thyroid surgery. This specimen comes from a study of metastatic and nonmetastatic thyroid tumors. Overall study: Where malignant and benign thyroid patients were concerned, repertoires were compared across blood and tumor or nodule tissue. Study findings and constraints: Versus benign nodules, malignant thyroid tumors reportedly had significantly higher TCR beta diversity, in blood and tumor.

Under the authors' procedure: Researchers built a distant-metastasis classifier for papillary thyroid cancer that drew on CDR3 differences across clinicopathological groups. TCRdb redid the clone calls on the PCR reads using MiXCR. The authors' filters were not applied to this entry. This sample has under 25,000 clones; 22% occur once, and the top ten carry about 8.6%. CDR1 is MNHNS and CDR2 is SASEGT in the germline V gene. The CDR3 is 13 residues long. V gave up 6 bases and J gave up 2 bases, with 7 bases separating them. The clonotype originates from a female donor with papillary thyroid cancer or a benign thyroid nodule (not recorded which). Some clones in this sample may be carry-over from other donors' samples. Source material: adjacent normal tissue. The chain combines TRBV6-1 with TRBJ2-2; D remains unclear. The CDR3 here is CASSEINTGELFF. The CDR3 DNA follows: TGTGCCAGCAGCGAGATAAACACCGGGGAGCTGTTTTTT.